The 29 T cell receptor beta chains below come from one sample, sequenced in a study of cytomegalovirus exposure and HLA in healthy donors. The data were produced by immunoSEQ multiplex PCR, yet TCRdb's version contains in-frame clones alone and is incomplete. In the table there are roughly 120,000 clones, more than 70% of which are singletons. The sequenced sample was PBMCs. The receptor set was obtained from a young man in good health and CMV-seronegative.

The chain links TRBV11-3 to TRBJ2-2, with 7 bases that match TRBD1. J lost 3 bases, V lost 2 bases, and 9 bases had no gene match. The CDR3 runs to 17 residues. Germline loops: CDR1 SGHNT, CDR2 YENEEA. The CDR3: CASSLSSMTGYTGELFF. CDR3 nucleotides: TGTGCCAGCAGCTTATCATCAATGACAGGGTACACCGGGGAGCTGTTTTTT.

This clone was seen only once. The chain employs TRBV13 and TRBJ2-7; 7 nucleotides match TRBD1. The CDR3 sequence is 12 residues long. Germline V lookup: CDR1 PRHDT, CDR2 FYEKMQ (reference sequence). V lost 3 bases, J lost 4 bases, and 0 bases stayed unmatched. In nucleotides, the CDR3 is TGTGCCAGCAGCTTGACAGGGTACGAGCAGTACTTC. Its protein is CASSLTGYEQYF.

The genes are TRBV30 and TRBJ1-5; D is unresolved. The CDR3 runs 13 residues. Germline V CDR1 and CDR2: GTSNPN, SVGIG (reference sequence). The V end was cut by 3 bases, the J end by 0 bases, with 6 bases between. CDR3 region: CAWSQDSNQPQHF. CDR3 coding DNA: TGTGCCTGGAGCCAGGATAGCAATCAGCCCCAGCATTTT.

The chain carries TRBV9 and TRBJ2-3; no firm D call. The ends were cut back, 0 bases at V and 2 bases at J, with 7 bases in the middle. This CDR3 has 14 residues. Germline V lookup: CDR1 SGDLS, CDR2 YYNGEE. CDR3 nucleotide sequence: TGTGCCAGCAGCGTAGGACAACCCACAGATACGCAGTATTTT. Translating it yields CASSVGQPTDTQYF.

The chain couples TRBV19 to TRBJ2-2; no clear D. Germline V CDR1 and CDR2: LNHDA, SQIVND (reference sequence). The CDR3 spans 14 residues. V lost 7 bases to trimming and J lost 0 bases, with 9 bases between them. The CDR3 sequence is CASMIRSNTGELFF. In DNA, the CDR3 is TGTGCCAGTATGATCAGGTCGAACACCGGGGAGCTGTTTTTT.

This chain links TRBV27 with TRBJ2-1; 10 nucleotides line up with TRBD2. V dropped 5 bases and J dropped 1; count of bases not matched to a gene: 14. Germline-derived CDR1 and CDR2 are MNHEY and SMNVEV (reference sequence). This CDR3 comprises 19 residues. The CDR3 DNA follows: TGTGCCAGCAGTCCCCGTCGCAGCGGGGGGGCGGGGTCCTACAATGAGCAGTTCTTC. Its protein product is CASSPRRSGGAGSYNEQFF.

This clone was seen a single time. V is TRBV29-1 and J is TRBJ2-7; 7 nucleotides agree with TRBD1. Germline V CDR1 and CDR2: SQVTM, ANQGSEA. J was trimmed by 4 bases and V by 4 bases; bases with no gene match: 7. The CDR3 spans 13 residues. The CDR3 DNA is TGCAGCGTTGGTAGGGGGCCAGGGTACGAGCAGTACTTC. Its protein product is CSVGRGPGYEQYF.

CDR3 protein: CASSCPTQARNFHPSEKLFF. CDR3 DNA sequence: TGTGCCAGCAGTTGCCCTACACAGGCGCGAAACTTCCATCCCTCTGAAAAACTGTTTTTT. The chain employs TRBV6-7 and TRBJ1-4, with D possibly matching TRBD1 (5 bases). TRBV6-7 is assigned to the ORF class and has an uncertain function. V was pared by 4 bases and J by 7 bases, with 31 bases between. This CDR3 is 20 amino acids long.

V gene TRBV9 combines with J gene TRBJ1-1; TRBD1 matches at 9 bases. The CDR3 consists of 15 residues. The V segment lost 4 bases and the J segment 1 base; nucleotides outside the gene matches: 5. Germline V gene sequence: CDR1 SGDLS, CDR2 YYNGEE. CDR3 nucleotide sequence: TGTGCCAGCAGCTCACGGACAGGGGCGAACACTGAAGCTTTCTTT. Amino acids: CASSSRTGANTEAFF.

This clone occurred once. This sequence joins TRBV7-2 and TRBJ2-1; TRBD2 matches at 9 bases. This CDR3 contains 17 residues. The V gene end was trimmed by 5 bases and the J gene end by 5 bases; junction bases not matched to a gene: 13. Germline values: CDR1 SGHTA, CDR2 FQGNSA. This CDR3 reads CASSIDGGGGANNEQFF. CDR3 sequence (DNA): TGTGCCAGCAGCATAGACGGTGGCGGGGGGGCCAACAATGAGCAGTTCTTC.

Regarding this clone: Other DNA sequences in this specimen translate into the identical CDR3. The V gene is TRBV5-1, the J gene TRBJ2-7, with 10 positions matching TRBD1. The J segment lost 4 bases and the V segment lost 0 bases, leaving 1 base of the junction unmatched. The V gene's germline CDR1 is SGHRS and CDR2 YFSETQ. This CDR3 spans 14 amino acids. CDR3 protein: CASSLGTGGYEQYF. The CDR3 nucleotides read TGCGCCAGCAGCTTGGGGACAGGGGGGTACGAGCAGTACTTC.

The rearrangement joins TRBV5-6 to TRBJ1-1; D remains unclear. The length of the CDR3 is 15 residues. Germline values: CDR1 SGHDT, CDR2 YYEEEE. V lost 2 bases and J lost 4, with 15 bases in between. Here the CDR3 reads CASSFTATRSTEAFF. Here the CDR3 DNA reads TGTGCCAGCAGCTTCACGGCCACCCGGAGCACTGAAGCTTTCTTT.

The gene calls are TRBV7-2 and TRBJ2-1; TRBD1 matches at 7 bases. Germline-derived CDR1 and CDR2 are SGHTA and FQGNSA. The CDR3 runs 16 residues. Trimming took 5 bases from V and 2 from J; bases not matched to a gene: 9. The CDR3 DNA reads as TGTGCCAGCAGCCACACCCGGGACAGCCCCTACAATGAGCAGTTCTTC. Its translation: CASSHTRDSPYNEQFF.

The chain has TRBV4-2 and TRBJ2-7; 12 bases align to TRBD2. V was clipped by 4 bases and J by 4 bases; unmatched bases: 5. Germline V gene data show CDR1 as LGHNA and CDR2 as YNFKEQ. CDR3 length equals 15 residues. The CDR3, as DNA: TGTGCCAGCAGCCCTGGACTAGCGGGACAATACGAGCAGTACTTC. Its protein is CASSPGLAGQYEQYF.

V is TRBV27 and J is TRBJ2-5; 12 bases map to TRBD1. V shed 5 bases, J shed 2 bases, and the junction held 6 bases outside the gene matches. Germline V gene sequence: CDR1 MNHEY, CDR2 SMNVEV (reference sequence). The CDR3 length is 16 residues. In DNA form, the CDR3 reads TGTGCCAGCAGTCCCCGGGACAGGGGGCAACAAGAGACCCAGTACTTC. Protein product: CASSPRDRGQQETQYF.

The chain carries TRBV27 and TRBJ1-1, with D possibly being TRBD1 (5 bases). The CDR3 is made up of 13 amino acids. V was shortened by 5 bases and J by 1 base, with 8 bases between the two germline ends. Germline V gene sequence: CDR1 MNHEY, CDR2 SMNVEV (reference sequence). CDR3 residues: CASSDRRNTEAFF. The CDR3 nucleotides read TGTGCCAGCAGTGACAGAAGGAACACTGAAGCTTTCTTT.

J is TRBJ2-3 and V is TRBV11-2, with D possibly TRBD2 on 6 matching bases. The CDR3 is 15 amino acids. The germline V gene encodes CDR1 SGHAT and CDR2 FQNNGV. Trimming took 4 bases from V and 3 from J, leaving 14 bases between them. For the CDR3, the DNA is TGTGCCAGCAGCTCCCGAGTCCGGGAGACAGATACGCAGTATTTT. It yields the protein CASSSRVRETDTQYF.

The chain links TRBV21-1 to TRBJ2-3; TRBD2, the table's D call, lacks a check against the DNA. TRBV21-1 is listed as a pseudogene. This CDR3 comprises 16 residues. CDR3 region: CASSPRSPKNEDTQYF. The CDR3 nucleotides read TGTGCCAGCAGCCCCCGAAGCCCCAAAAACGAAGATACGCAGTATTTT.

CDR3 amino acids: CASSQKTENSNQPQHF. CDR3 nucleotides: TGCGCCAGCAGCCAAAAGACAGAGAATAGCAATCAGCCCCAGCATTTT. This chain joins TRBV4-1 and TRBJ1-5; perhaps TRBD1 as D (5 bases). This CDR3 comprises 16 residues. Germline-derived CDR1 and CDR2 are MGHRA and YSYEKL. V was cut by 2 bases and J by 0 bases, with 11 bases left in between.

This rearrangement joins TRBV25-1 to TRBJ1-2, with 7 positions matching TRBD1. Germline V gene lookup returns CDR1 MGHDK and CDR2 SYGVNS. J gave up 0 bases and V 6 bases, and 1 base lay outside the gene matches. The CDR3 spans 13 residues. The CDR3 region is CASRGQANYGYTF. The CDR3 DNA follows: TGTGCCAGCAGAGGACAGGCTAACTATGGCTACACCTTC.

This clone was seen more than once but under ten times. This chain connects TRBV19 to TRBJ1-1, with a tentative D call TRBD1 (5 bases). This CDR3 is 11 amino acids long. The ends were cut back, 5 bases at V and 8 bases at J, with 9 bases in the middle. Per the germline V gene, CDR1 is LNHDA and CDR2 is SQIVND (reference sequence). The CDR3 sequence: CASSLGLEAFF. The CDR3 DNA sequence: TGTGCCAGTAGTCTGGGACTAGAAGCTTTCTTT.

The genes are TRBV5-1 and TRBJ1-2; 8 positions agree with TRBD1. The junction had 11 bases not matched to a gene; V was cut back by 3 bases and J by 7 bases. CDR3 length: 15 amino acids. CDR1 and CDR2 from the germline V gene are SGHRS and YFSETQ. CDR3: CASSYSTQGASGYTF. The CDR3 nucleotides read TGCGCCAGCAGCTACAGTACCCAGGGGGCCAGTGGCTACACCTTC.

The V and J genes are TRBV5-6 and TRBJ1-1; D is possibly TRBD1 (6 bases). The germline gives CDR1 SGHDT, CDR2 YYEEEE. The ends were cut back, 6 bases at V and 5 bases at J, with 17 bases in the middle. This CDR3 contains 14 residues. In DNA form, the CDR3 reads TGTGCCAGCACCAAACAGGGAAGTAGTACTGAAGCTTTCTTT. Translating it yields CASTKQGSSTEAFF.

The gene calls are TRBV19 and TRBJ1-2; D is uncertain. The germline CDR1 and CDR2 sequences are LNHDA and SQIVND (reference sequence). Trimming left V 7 bases short and J 4 bases short, with 13 bases between. CDR3 length: 13 amino acids. The CDR3 loop reads CASTQRSIYGYTF. CDR3 nucleotide sequence: TGTGCCAGTACCCAGAGGTCAATCTATGGCTACACCTTC.

The chain employs TRBV6-5 and TRBJ2-2, with a tentative D call TRBD1 (6 bases). Germline CDR1 and CDR2: MNHEY and SVGAGI. V lost 2 bases, J lost 1 base, and 11 bases lay in between. CDR3 length: 16 amino acids. The CDR3 sequence is CASSYGGGLNTGELFF. CDR3 in DNA: TGTGCCAGCAGTTACGGGGGCGGGTTGAACACCGGGGAGCTGTTTTTT.

This chain joins TRBV19 and TRBJ1-2, with 8 positions matching TRBD1. Germline trimming cut 6 bases from V and 0 bases from J; bases unmatched to any gene: 6. This CDR3 is built from 15 residues. Germline values: CDR1 LNHDA, CDR2 SQIVND (reference sequence). In DNA form, the CDR3 reads TGTGCCAGTAGACCCGGGACAGGTGCTAACTATGGCTACACCTTC. Protein product: CASRPGTGANYGYTF.

The genes are TRBV21-1 and TRBJ2-7; the table's D call, TRBD1, was not checked against the DNA. TRBV21-1 is labeled a pseudogene. The length of the CDR3 is 16 residues. The CDR3, as DNA: TGTGCCAGCAGCAATGGACAGGGGGGCCGACCCTACGAGCAGTACTTC. Protein: CASSNGQGGRPYEQYF.

The rearrangement joins TRBV2 to TRBJ1-6; TRBD1 agrees at 7 bases. The CDR3 contains 15 residues. The junction had 9 bases not matched to a gene; V was cut back by 6 bases and J by 7 bases. The germline V gene encodes CDR1 SNHLY and CDR2 FYNNEI. The CDR3 loop reads CASRRSGQMNSPLHF. CDR3 DNA sequence: TGTGCCAGCAGACGATCGGGACAGATGAATTCACCCCTCCACTTT.

As to this clone: One junction end disagrees with the germline gene, perhaps due to a read error. This sequence joins TRBV29-1 and TRBJ1-1, with 10 nucleotides matching TRBD1. The length of the CDR3 is 15 residues. The V gene's germline CDR1 is SQVTM and CDR2 ANQGSEA. Here the CDR3 reads CSGRGTGVTNTEVFF. The CDR3 DNA sequence: TGCAGCGGTAGAGGGACAGGGGTGACGAACACTGAAGTTTTCTTT.